Reported below is one T cell receptor beta chain. The sample is drawn from a study of blood T cell repertoires in COVID-19. Background on the study: The United States, Italy and Spain were the sources of the acute and convalescent COVID-19 samples. PBMCs, B-cell-depleted T cells, or T cells were the source of the cDNA or gDNA that made up the material.

CDR1 ENHRY and CDR2 SYGVKD come from the germline V gene. The CDR3 has 14 amino acids. The J segment lost 7 bases and the V segment lost 6 bases, leaving 8 bases of the junction unmatched. How the authors handled the data: Estimation of nucleated cell counts relied on the amplification of reference gene primers. Sequencing was performed with immunoSEQ multiplex PCR; in TCRdb, only in-frame clones are kept and a portion is missing. For V, J and clone size, that table is used; D and trimming come from the DNA. The sample consists of about 48,000 clones, around 86% of them appearing once. The sample was peripheral blood. The sequence was collected from a woman of 80 years or more with acute or convalescent COVID-19. The gene calls are TRBV10-3 and TRBJ1-2, with 10 nucleotides matching TRBD1. Here the CDR3 DNA reads TGTGCCATCAGCCCTCCGGGACAGGGGTCTGGCTACACCTTC. Translated: CAISPPGQGSGYTF.